These 5 T cell receptor beta chains originate from one sample sequenced in a study of T cells in Graves' hyperthyroidism and ophthalmopathy. Amplification yielded TCR beta CDR3 regions, with RNA transcripts as the source. HTBI primers were employed in a first-round RT-PCR of the TCR CDR3. TCRdb itself ran the multiplex PCR reads through MiXCR, one entry per CDR3 protein. Here the sample spans hundreds of thousands of distinct CDR3 sequences, 15% to 20% being singletons. Specimen: blood. Receptors were obtained from a man aged 35-49 years with Graves' ophthalmopathy.

This clonotype has ten or more counts. This chain links TRBV28 with TRBJ2-5, with D perhaps TRBD2 (5 bases). The CDR3 covers 15 residues. Germline CDR1 and CDR2: MDHEN and SYDVKM. V was pared by 0 bases and J by 1 base, with 9 bases between. As DNA, the CDR3 is TGTGCCAGCAGTTTATGGGGGAGAATCCAAGAGACCCAGTACTTC. It yields the protein CASSLWGRIQETQYF.

This clonotype was seen only a few times. V gene TRBV18 combines with J gene TRBJ2-5; D may correspond to TRBD1 or TRBD2 (5 bases each). Deletions cut 3 bases from V and 5 bases from J, with 16 bases between. Germline V gives CDR1 KGHSH, CDR2 LQKENI. This CDR3 has 15 amino acids. As DNA, the CDR3 is TGTGCCAGCTCACCGAGGGACGCCCTGGGGGAGACCCAGTACTTC. Its translation is CASSPRDALGETQYF. The whole variable domain, remainder taken from reference TRBV18 and TRBJ2-5, is NAGVMQNPRHLVRRRGQEARLRCSPMKGHSHVYWYRQLPEEGLKFMVYLQKENIIDESGMPKERFSAEFPKEGPSILRIQQVVRGDSAAYFCASSPRDALGETQYFGPGTRLLVL.

The chain joins TRBV2 to TRBJ2-2; D is undetermined. V gave up 11 bases and J gave up 4 bases, with 17 bases separating them. The CDR3 extends over 14 amino acids. CDR1 is SNHLY, CDR2 FYNNEI, per germline. The DNA for the CDR3 is TGTGCCTCCCAAAGGGATTTAGGCACCGGGGAGCTGTTTTTT. Translating gives CASQRDLGTGELFF.

This clonotype was seen a handful of times. V gene TRBV12-3 or TRBV12-4 combines with J gene TRBJ2-7; 10 bases line up with TRBD2. The trim removed 5 bases at V and 6 bases at J, leaving 4 bases unmatched. The length of the CDR3 is 13 residues. The CDR3 DNA sequence: TGTGCCAGCAGTCTCCTAGCGGGAGTCGAGCAGTACTTC. Protein sequence: CASSLLAGVEQYF.

The sample holds many counts of this clonotype. This chain joins TRBV12-3 or TRBV12-4 and TRBJ2-5, with 12 bases lining up with TRBD2. CDR3 length equals 18 residues. V shed 5 bases and J 4 bases; nucleotides not matched to a gene: 14. In DNA form, the CDR3 reads TGTGCCAGCAGTAACCTCCTAGCGGGGGGGCCCATGCGAGAGACCCAGTACTTC. Translating it yields CASSNLLAGGPMRETQYF.